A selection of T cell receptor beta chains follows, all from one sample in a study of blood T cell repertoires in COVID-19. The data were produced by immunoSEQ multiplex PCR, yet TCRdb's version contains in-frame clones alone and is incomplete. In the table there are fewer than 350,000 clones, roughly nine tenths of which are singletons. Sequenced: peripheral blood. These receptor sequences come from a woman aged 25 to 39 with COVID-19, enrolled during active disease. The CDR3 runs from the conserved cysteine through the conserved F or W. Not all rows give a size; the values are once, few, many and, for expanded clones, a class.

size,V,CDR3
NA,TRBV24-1,CATKGGTGELFF
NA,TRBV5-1,CASSLGLVGETQYF
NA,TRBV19,CASSIKGLSTDTQYF
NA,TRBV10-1,CASQAWGQGYTGELFF
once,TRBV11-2,CASSPSRARTRYNEQFF
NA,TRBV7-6,CASSSGGTEAFF
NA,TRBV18,CASSLTSGGNTGELFF
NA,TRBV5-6,CASSPPGGEQYF
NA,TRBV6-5,CASSFGQGRNEKLFF
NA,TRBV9,CASSVPGGANTGELFF
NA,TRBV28,CASRPSSGLAGYTDTQYF
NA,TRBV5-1,CASSLDVRVFGETQYF
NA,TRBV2,CASTGAAGGYTF
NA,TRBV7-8,CASSFSLAGGQIGELFF
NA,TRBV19,CASHTGGQSPLHF